The 32 T cell receptor beta chains reported below all come from one sample, sequenced in a study of Ad26.COV2.S vaccination and SARS-CoV-2 variants. Treatment indicated: some 19 received Ad26.COV2.S at low or high dose, single or two shots; roughly 5 received placebo; per-sample allocation not given. Specimens were obtained on day 63 following the first vaccine or placebo injection. Sequenced by immunoSEQ multiplex PCR; TCRdb stores in-frame clones only, minus some. The sample contains roughly 510,000 clones, around 90% of which appear only once. Specimen: peripheral blood, collected in a trial of Ad26.COV2.S vaccine versus placebo. The receptors derive from a person aged 18 to 65 who received the Ad26.COV2.S COVID-19 vaccine or a placebo.

The rearrangement joins TRBV5-4 to TRBJ1-1; no reliable D call. The germline V gene encodes CDR1 SGHNT and CDR2 YYREEE (reference sequence). V lost 1 base and J 4 bases, leaving 11 bases between the germline ends. This CDR3 contains 14 residues. The CDR3: CASSLFVGSTEAFF. The CDR3 DNA follows: TGTGCCAGCAGCTTGTTTGTGGGGAGCACTGAAGCTTTCTTT. Full variable domain (remainder filled in from reference TRBV5-4 and TRBJ1-1): ETGVTQSPTHLIKTRGQQVTLRCSSQSGHNTVSWYQQALGQGPQFIFQYYREEENGRGNFPPRFSGLQFPNYSSELNVNALELDDSALYLCASSLFVGSTEAFFGQGTRLTVV.

The chain is built from TRBV6-2 or TRBV6-3 and TRBJ2-1; 10 bases map to TRBD2. CDR1 and CDR2 from the germline V gene are MNHEY and SVGEGT. The CDR3 totals 17 residues. Trimming took 0 bases from V and 6 from J; bases not matched to a gene: 8. The CDR3 sequence: CASSYSRLLAGGNEQFF. DNA of the CDR3: TGTGCCAGCAGTTACTCAAGGTTGTTAGCGGGAGGCAATGAGCAGTTCTTC.

The chain recombines TRBV3-1 (or the pseudogene TRBV3-2) with TRBJ1-5; D is possibly TRBD1 (6 bases). The ends were cut back, 4 bases at V and 0 bases at J, with 10 bases in the middle. Per germline, CDR1 LGHDT and CDR2 YNNKEL (reference sequence). The CDR3 totals 15 residues. The CDR3 sequence: CASSRKGDSNQPQHF. The CDR3 nucleotides read TGTGCCAGCAGCCGTAAGGGGGATAGCAATCAGCCCCAGCATTTT.

J is TRBJ1-2 and V is TRBV5-1, with TRBD1 as a possible D gene (6 bases). Trimming took 5 bases from V and 4 from J, leaving 9 bases between them. The germline V gene has CDR1 SGHRS and CDR2 YFSETQ. There are 12 residues in the CDR3. CDR3 in amino acids: CASRQDSYGYTF. The DNA for the CDR3 is TGCGCCAGCAGACAGGACAGCTATGGCTACACCTTC.

The rearrangement uses TRBV19 and TRBJ1-5; tentative D call: TRBD1 (5 bases). The CDR3 loop spans 15 amino acids. Germline V gives CDR1 LNHDA, CDR2 SQIVND (reference sequence). The CDR3 sequence: CASRDVGNSNQPQHF. The CDR3 DNA reads TGTGCTAGCAGGGACGTCGGAAATAGCAATCAGCCCCAGCATTTT.

The rearrangement uses TRBV20-1 and TRBJ2-1, with D unclear. Germline-derived CDR1 and CDR2 are DFQATT and SNEGSKA (reference sequence). This CDR3 is 10 amino acids long. The V end was cut by 3 bases, the J end by 7 bases, with 4 bases between. The CDR3 DNA reads as TGCAGTGCTAGTGTAAATGAGCAGTTCTTC. It is translated as CSASVNEQFF.

The J gene is TRBJ1-5, the V gene TRBV28; D may be TRBD1 (6 bases). The CDR3 length is 16 residues. Germline assignment: CDR1 MDHEN and CDR2 SYDVKM. Trimming shortened V by 3 bases and J by 6 bases, and 18 bases separated the two germline ends. The CDR3 DNA is TGTGCCAGCAGTTTGAGAGGGTACAGGGAGGGTCAGCCCCAGCATTTT. Its protein is CASSLRGYREGQPQHF. The variable domain in full, completed from reference TRBV28 and TRBJ1-5, reads DVKVTQSSRYLVKRTGEKVFLECVQDMDHENMFWYRQDPGLGLRLIYFSYDVKMKEKGDIPEGYSVSREKKERFSLILESASTNQTSMYLCASSLRGYREGQPQHFGDGTRLSIL.

The rearrangement uses TRBV7-3 and TRBJ2-2; maybe TRBD1 (6 bases). Germline-derived CDR1 and CDR2 are SGHTA and FQGTGA. The CDR3 loop spans 15 amino acids. Trimming shortened V by 6 bases and J by 0 bases, and 11 bases separated the two germline ends. The CDR3 DNA follows: TGTGCCAGCAGTACAGGGACGACGAACACCGGGGAGCTGTTTTTT. Protein product: CASSTGTTNTGELFF.

The gene calls are TRBV7-9 and TRBJ2-1; TRBD2 agrees at 11 bases. The length of the CDR3 is 17 residues. Unmatched junction bases numbered 9, after V lost 1 base and J lost 7 bases. Germline V gene sequence: CDR1 SEHNR, CDR2 FQNEAQ (reference sequence). The CDR3 reads CASSLGLAGILRNEQFF. CDR3 nucleotide sequence: TGTGCCAGCAGCTTAGGACTAGCGGGAATTCTACGAAATGAGCAGTTCTTC.

The chain combines TRBV28 with TRBJ2-7; the match to TRBD1 covers 11 bases. CDR1 is MDHEN, CDR2 SYDVKM, per germline. With V trimmed by 5 bases and J by 1 base, 10 bases remained unmatched. The CDR3 extends over 17 amino acids. The DNA of the CDR3 is TGTGCCAGCAGTGCCGATACCGGGACAGGGGGTTCCTACGAGCAGTACTTC. Translation gives CASSADTGTGGSYEQYF.

The V gene is TRBV5-1, the J gene TRBJ2-1; D gene unclear. V lost 3 bases to trimming and J lost 6 bases, with 10 bases between them. Germline lookup yields CDR1 SGHRS and CDR2 YFSETQ. The CDR3 length is 13 residues. In DNA form, the CDR3 reads TGCGCCAGCAGCTCAGGACGGCTCAATGAGCAGTTCTTC. Translation gives CASSSGRLNEQFF.

In this sample, this clone turned up once. The rearrangement uses TRBV29-1 and TRBJ1-1, with TRBD1 matching 7 bases. Germline trimming cut 6 bases from V and 1 base from J; bases unmatched to any gene: 8. Germline V gene sequence: CDR1 SQVTM, CDR2 ANQGSEA. The CDR3 consists of 14 residues. The CDR3 bases are TGCAGCGTCCTCACAGGGGTGGCGAACACTGAAGCTTTCTTT. Translated: CSVLTGVANTEAFF.

This chain uses TRBV7-8 with TRBJ1-1; 7 nucleotides agree with TRBD1. J gave up 4 bases and V 2 bases, and 4 bases lay outside the gene matches. Per the germline V gene, CDR1 is SGHVS and CDR2 is FQNEAQ. The CDR3 spans 14 residues. This chain's CDR3 is CASSLKGTVTEAFF. In DNA, the CDR3 is TGTGCCAGCAGCTTAAAGGGGACAGTCACTGAAGCTTTCTTT.

V and J are TRBV12-5 and TRBJ2-3, with a weak D call TRBD2 (6 bases). The CDR3 contains 16 residues. Germline assignment: CDR1 LGHNT and CDR2 FRNRAP. Trimming stripped 0 bases from V and 4 bases from J, with 14 bases between. The chain's CDR3 is CASGLVLGERADTQYF. The CDR3 nucleotides are TGTGCTAGTGGTTTGGTACTCGGGGAGCGGGCAGATACGCAGTATTTT.

The chain uses TRBV15 and TRBJ2-2; TRBD2 is a possible D gene (6 bases). The length of the CDR3 is 14 residues. Per germline, CDR1 LNHNV and CDR2 YYDKDF (reference sequence). Between the trimmed V and J ends, which lost 5 bases and 8 bases, there was a span of 15 bases. The CDR3 region has the DNA TGTGCCACCAGCCCTCCTACTAGCATTGGGGAGCTGTTTTTT. Its translation: CATSPPTSIGELFF.

This clone was counted once. The V call is TRBV7-3, the J call TRBJ2-1; D uncertain. The CDR3 sequence is 15 residues long. Germline V gene sequence: CDR1 SGHTA, CDR2 FQGTGA. Trimming left V 5 bases short and J 4 bases short, with 15 bases between. The CDR3 sequence is CASSPEPSLYNEQFF. As DNA, the CDR3 is TGTGCCAGCAGCCCCGAGCCGAGCCTATACAATGAGCAGTTCTTC.

This clone was recorded only once. The gene calls are TRBV10-3 and TRBJ1-5; D is ambiguous. Per germline, CDR1 ENHRY and CDR2 SYGVKD. This CDR3 has 13 amino acids. With 6 bases removed from V and 3 bases from J, the gap between germline ends came to 9 bases. This chain's CDR3 is CAISGRDNQPQHF. For the CDR3, the DNA is TGTGCCATCAGCGGACGGGACAATCAGCCCCAGCATTTT.

This sequence joins TRBV6-5 and TRBJ2-1; TRBD2 might be the D (6 bases). Germline V lookup: CDR1 MNHEY, CDR2 SVGAGI. This CDR3 region has 12 residues. The V gene lost 11 bases and the J gene lost 2 bases, with 10 bases spanning the gap. This CDR3 reads CAHGRTYNEQFF. For the CDR3, the DNA is TGTGCCCACGGGAGAACCTACAATGAGCAGTTCTTC.

This chain links TRBV9 with TRBJ2-7, with D perhaps assigned TRBD1 or TRBD2 (5 bases each). Per the germline V gene, CDR1 is SGDLS and CDR2 is YYNGEE. The CDR3 runs to 15 residues. The V gene lost 5 bases and the J gene lost 7 bases, with 22 bases spanning the gap. DNA for the CDR3: TGTGCCAGCAGTTCCCAAGGGACCGCTAAAGGGGAGCAGTACTTC. Residues: CASSSQGTAKGEQYF.

V usage is TRBV7-2 and J usage is TRBJ1-2; maybe TRBD1 (5 bases). Germline V CDR1 and CDR2: SGHTA, FQGNSA. There are 16 residues in the CDR3. The ends were cut back, 5 bases at V and 6 bases at J, with 22 bases in the middle. This CDR3 reads CASSTQTGPAFNGYTF. The CDR3 region has the DNA TGTGCCAGCAGCACCCAAACAGGCCCAGCTTTCAATGGCTACACCTTC. Filled out from reference TRBV7-2 and TRBJ1-2, the complete variable domain reads GAGVSQSPSNKVTEKGKDVELRCDPISGHTALYWYRQSLGQGLEFLIYFQGNSAPDKSGLPSDRFSAERTGGSVSTLTIQRTQQEDSAVYLCASSTQTGPAFNGYTFGSGTRLTVV.

The CDR3 protein is CASSNTRGQQETQYF. The CDR3 DNA follows: TGTGCCAGCAGCAATACAAGGGGGCAGCAAGAGACCCAGTACTTC. The rearrangement uses TRBV21-1 and TRBJ2-5; the table's TRBD1 call for D was not verified on the DNA. TRBV21-1 is described as a pseudogene. This CDR3 has 15 residues.

The rearrangement joins TRBV7-8 to TRBJ2-5, with D perhaps TRBD1 (5 bases). Germline CDR1 reads SGHVS; CDR2 reads FQNEAQ. This CDR3 is built from 16 residues. V gave up 2 bases and J gave up 4 bases, with 17 bases separating them. CDR3 region: CASSLLPRGGRETQYF. The CDR3 bases are TGTGCCAGCAGCTTATTACCTAGGGGTGGGCGAGAGACCCAGTACTTC.

Only one count was recorded for this clone. The chain couples TRBV4-3 to TRBJ2-1, with D perhaps matching TRBD2 (6 bases). This CDR3 has 14 amino acids. Germline CDR1 is LGHNA and CDR2 is YSLEER. V lost 6 bases, J lost 7 bases, and 16 bases lay in between. CDR3 DNA sequence: TGCGCCAGCAGAATGGAGGGCCAGCAGAATGAGCAGTTCTTC. Its protein is CASRMEGQQNEQFF.

The V gene is TRBV11-2, the J gene TRBJ2-3; 9 bases agree with TRBD2. The CDR3 totals 15 residues. The V and J ends lost 0 bases and 3 bases, in that order; junction bases with no gene match: 1. Germline V gene sequence: CDR1 SGHAT, CDR2 FQNNGV. CDR3: CASSLESGRTDTQYF. CDR3 in DNA: TGTGCCAGCAGCTTAGAAAGCGGGAGGACAGATACGCAGTATTTT.

The chain is built from TRBV19 and TRBJ1-3; TRBD1 aligns across 7 bases. CDR1 LNHDA and CDR2 SQIVND come from the germline V gene (reference sequence). J gave up 4 bases and V 7 bases, and 7 bases lay outside the gene matches. CDR3 length: 14 residues. This chain's CDR3 is CASIPGTAGNTIYF. In DNA form, the CDR3 reads TGTGCCAGTATTCCCGGGACAGCCGGAAACACCATATATTTT.

This clone came up once. J is TRBJ1-2 and V is TRBV3-1 (or the pseudogene TRBV3-2); 7 nucleotides agree with TRBD1. CDR1 LGHDT and CDR2 YNNKEL come from the germline V gene (reference sequence). Trimming cost V 1 base and J 12 bases; bases outside gene matches: 5. This CDR3 spans 12 amino acids. As DNA, the CDR3 is TGTGCCAGCAGCCAAGCGGGGACAGAGAACACCTTC. Amino acid sequence: CASSQAGTENTF.

The CDR3 loop reads CASSSLGGAGELFF. The CDR3, as DNA: TGTGCCAGCAGCTCCCTGGGGGGCGCCGGGGAGCTGTTTTTT. V and J are TRBV5-4 and TRBJ2-2; the D call may be TRBD1 or TRBD2 (6 bases each). Germline V gives CDR1 SGHNT, CDR2 YYREEE (reference sequence). The CDR3 has 14 amino acids. V lost 3 bases, J lost 6 bases, and 12 bases lay in between. Using reference TRBV5-4 and TRBJ2-2 for the parts outside the CDR3, the full variable domain is ETGVTQSPTHLIKTRGQQVTLRCSSQSGHNTVSWYQQALGQGPQFIFQYYREEENGRGNFPPRFSGLQFPNYSSELNVNALELDDSALYLCASSSLGGAGELFFGEGSRLTVL.

The chain combines TRBV29-1 with TRBJ1-1; 10 bases agree with TRBD1. V was pared by 4 bases and J by 3 bases, with 5 bases of the junction left unmatched. Looked up from germline, CDR1 is SQVTM and CDR2 is ANQGSEA. The CDR3 runs 14 residues. CDR3 sequence (DNA): TGCAGCGTTGGGGCCGGACAGGGGGACACTGAAGCTTTCTTT. Encoded protein: CSVGAGQGDTEAFF.

Only one count was recorded for this clone. The V and J genes are TRBV19 and TRBJ1-5; D perhaps matches TRBD1 (6 bases). CDR3 length: 14 residues. CDR1 is LNHDA, CDR2 SQIVND, per germline (reference sequence). The germline V and J ends were trimmed by 5 bases and 0 bases, with 8 bases remaining between them. In nucleotides, the CDR3 is TGTGCCAGTAGTCAGGGGAATAGCAATCAGCCCCAGCATTTT. Translation: CASSQGNSNQPQHF.

The genes are TRBV3-1 (or the pseudogene TRBV3-2) and TRBJ1-6, with 7 bases matching TRBD1. Trimming removed 2 bases from V and 10 bases from J; junction bases left unmatched: 8. The CDR3 extends over 15 amino acids. The germline V gene has CDR1 LGHDT and CDR2 YNNKEL (reference sequence). CDR3 region: CASSQRRQGGSPLHF. The DNA for the CDR3 is TGTGCCAGCAGCCAACGCCGACAGGGTGGGTCACCCCTCCACTTT.

For this clone: Other DNA variants within this sample encode the same CDR3. The chain recombines TRBV7-2 with TRBJ1-5; maybe TRBD1 (6 bases). This CDR3 is 13 amino acids long. Germline CDR1 reads SGHTA; CDR2 reads FQGNSA. The germline V and J ends were trimmed by 5 bases and 5 bases, with 10 bases remaining between them. The CDR3 here is CASSQRGDQPQHF. Here the CDR3 DNA reads TGTGCCAGCAGCCAGAGGGGGGATCAGCCCCAGCATTTT.

V gene TRBV4-3 combines with J gene TRBJ2-1; TRBD2 matches 8 bases. Per the germline V gene, CDR1 is LGHNA and CDR2 is YSLEER. The CDR3 spans 16 residues. The V gene end was trimmed by 0 bases and the J gene end by 6 bases; junction bases not matched to a gene: 7. The CDR3 spells CASSQDGLAGFNEQFF. DNA of the CDR3: TGCGCCAGCAGCCAAGATGGACTAGCAGGTTTCAATGAGCAGTTCTTC.